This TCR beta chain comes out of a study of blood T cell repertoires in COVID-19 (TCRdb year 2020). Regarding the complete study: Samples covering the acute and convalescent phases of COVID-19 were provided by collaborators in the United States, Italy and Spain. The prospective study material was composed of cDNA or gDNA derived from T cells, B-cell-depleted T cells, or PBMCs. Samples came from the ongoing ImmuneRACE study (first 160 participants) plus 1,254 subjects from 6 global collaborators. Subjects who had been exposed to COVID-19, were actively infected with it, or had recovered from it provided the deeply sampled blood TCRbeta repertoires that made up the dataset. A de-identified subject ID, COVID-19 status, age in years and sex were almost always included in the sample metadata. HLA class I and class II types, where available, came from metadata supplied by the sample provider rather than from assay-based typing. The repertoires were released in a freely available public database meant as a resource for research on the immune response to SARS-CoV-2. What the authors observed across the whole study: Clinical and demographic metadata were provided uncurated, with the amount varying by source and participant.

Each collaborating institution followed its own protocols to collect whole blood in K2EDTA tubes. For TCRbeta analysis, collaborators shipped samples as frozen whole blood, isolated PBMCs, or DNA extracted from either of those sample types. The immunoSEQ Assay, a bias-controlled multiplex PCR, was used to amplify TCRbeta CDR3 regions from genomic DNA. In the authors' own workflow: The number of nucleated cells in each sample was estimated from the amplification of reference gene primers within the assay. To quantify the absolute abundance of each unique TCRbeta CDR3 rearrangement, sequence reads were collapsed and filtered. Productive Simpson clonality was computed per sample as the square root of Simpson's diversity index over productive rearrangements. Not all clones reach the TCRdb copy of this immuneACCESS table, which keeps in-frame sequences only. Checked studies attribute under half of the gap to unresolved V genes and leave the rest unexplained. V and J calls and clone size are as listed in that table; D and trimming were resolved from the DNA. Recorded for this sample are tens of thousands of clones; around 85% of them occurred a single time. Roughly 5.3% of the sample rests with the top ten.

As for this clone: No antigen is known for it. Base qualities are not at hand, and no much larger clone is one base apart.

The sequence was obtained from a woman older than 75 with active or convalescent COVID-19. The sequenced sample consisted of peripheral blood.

The base sequence is TGTGCCAGCAGCCTCCGGGGGTCTGGAAACACCATATATTTT. This encodes CASSLRGSGNTIYF. The V and J segments used are TRBV3-1 (or the pseudogene TRBV3-2) and TRBJ1-3; the D segment could be TRBD1, given 5 matching bases. The CDR3 spans 14 residues, from the cysteine through the phenylalanine. Of the read, only the CDR3 DNA is kept; its 42 bases are in frame from base 1. The germline V gene (reference sequence) provides CDR1 LGHDT and CDR2 YNNKEL. The junction shows trimming of 4 bases on V and 1 base on J, plus 8 bases between the germline ends.